This TCR beta chain was captured by sequencing in a study of blood T cells in healthy people across ages. Study as a whole: Template switching recovered approximately one barcoded beta molecule for every two T cells. Study observations and caveats: Significant beta diversity loss was already apparent by age around 36, declining roughly linearly.

A second PCR, run for roughly 7 to 12 cycles, used a sample-barcoded 5' primer plus a J-beta primer mix. TCRdb re-analysed the 5' RACE reads in MiXCR, keeping a single row per CDR3 protein. Counted here are fewer than 2,000,000 distinct CDR3 sequences, around 42% occurring once; the ten biggest clones make up about 23%. Note on this clonotype: No antigen is known for it.

This CDR3 contains 14 residues. Germline V gene data show CDR1 as SGHRS and CDR2 as YFSETQ. V dropped 0 bases and J dropped 5 bases, with 9 bases sitting between them. This TCR was sampled from a human donor in good health. This chain links TRBV5-1 with TRBJ2-1; D not certain. The material sequenced was blood. CDR3 region: CASSLGESDNEQFF. CDR3 coding DNA: TGCGCCAGCAGCTTGGGGGAAAGCGACAATGAGCAGTTCTTC.